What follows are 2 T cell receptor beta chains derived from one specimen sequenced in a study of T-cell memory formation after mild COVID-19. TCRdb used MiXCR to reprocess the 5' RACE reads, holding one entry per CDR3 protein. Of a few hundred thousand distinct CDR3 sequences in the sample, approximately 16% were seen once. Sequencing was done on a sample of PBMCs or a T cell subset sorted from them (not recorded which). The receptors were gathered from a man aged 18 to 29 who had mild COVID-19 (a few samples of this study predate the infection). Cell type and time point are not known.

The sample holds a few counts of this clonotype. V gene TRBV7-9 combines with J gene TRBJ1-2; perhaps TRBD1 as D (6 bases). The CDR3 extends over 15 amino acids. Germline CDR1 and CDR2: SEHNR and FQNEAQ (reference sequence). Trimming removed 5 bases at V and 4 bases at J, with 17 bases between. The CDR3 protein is CASSPRGKRGYGYTF. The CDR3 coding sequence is TGTGCCAGCAGCCCCAGGGGAAAGAGGGGCTATGGCTACACCTTC.

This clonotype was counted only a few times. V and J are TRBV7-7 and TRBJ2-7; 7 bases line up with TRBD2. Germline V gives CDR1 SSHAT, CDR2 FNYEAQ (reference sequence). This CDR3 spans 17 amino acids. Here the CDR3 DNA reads TGTGCTAGCAGCTTTCCCCCTCGAGCGGGGACTTCCTACGAGCAGTACGTC. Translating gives CASSFPPRAGTSYEQYV.